This TCR beta chain was sequenced in a study of shared T cell receptors in the human thymus. TCRdb's copy holds only in-frame clones and misses some; the assay was immunoSEQ multiplex PCR. The sample holds about 380,000 clones, approximately 95% seen once. Germline V CDR1 and CDR2: SEHNR, FQNEAQ (reference sequence). With 0 bases removed from V and 14 bases from J, the gap between germline ends came to 19 bases. This CDR3 has 14 residues. Specimen: thymocytes. The TCR sequence derives from a human donor. The chain recombines TRBV7-9 with TRBJ1-2, with D perhaps TRBD1 (5 bases). The chain's CDR3 is CASSLAAVGPKSTF. The CDR3, as DNA: TGTGCCAGCAGCTTAGCGGCAGTGGGGCCCAAGTCGACCTTC.